These 25 T cell receptor beta chains share one sample of origin, sequenced in a study of blood T cell repertoires in COVID-19. Clones were read by immunoSEQ multiplex PCR, and TCRdb kept only the in-frame ones, dropping some. The data hold 60,000 to 75,000 clones, with 79% observed a single time. The sequenced sample consisted of peripheral blood. The receptors come from a man aged 55 to 70 with active or convalescent COVID-19.

The rearrangement links TRBV5-1 to TRBJ1-2; 9 bases are a match to TRBD1. Germline trimming cut 4 bases from V and 6 bases from J; bases unmatched to any gene: 1. The germline CDR1 and CDR2 sequences are SGHRS and YFSETQ. There are 12 residues in the CDR3. Written as DNA, the CDR3 is TGCGCCAGCAGCAGGGACAGGGATGGCTACACCTTC. Translating gives CASSRDRDGYTF.

The rearrangement links TRBV5-4 to TRBJ2-5; no clear D. V was pared by 2 bases and J by 0 bases, with 8 bases between. The CDR3 is 14 residues long. Germline V CDR1 and CDR2: SGHNT, YYREEE (reference sequence). CDR3 in amino acids: CASSLIQYQETQYF. The CDR3 nucleotides read TGTGCCAGCAGCTTAATACAGTACCAAGAGACCCAGTACTTC.

This clone was counted a few times. This sequence joins TRBV10-1 and TRBJ2-2; D uncertain. In germline, CDR1 is WNHNN, CDR2 SYGVQD (reference sequence). The CDR3 spans 12 residues. Trimming pared 8 bases from V and 5 bases from J, leaving 9 bases between. The CDR3 DNA is TGCGCCAGCTCTCCCCCTACCGGGGAGCTGTTTTTT. Amino acid sequence: CASSPPTGELFF.

The rearrangement uses TRBV11-3 and TRBJ2-3; TRBD2 matches 10 bases. This CDR3 is built from 15 residues. After removal of 5 bases from V and 6 bases from J, the junction contained 8 bases not matched to a gene. Germline V gene lookup returns CDR1 SGHNT and CDR2 YENEEA. DNA of the CDR3: TGTGCCAGCAGCCCAGGGACTAGCGATTGGGATACGCAGTATTTT. Its translation is CASSPGTSDWDTQYF.

There are a few counts of this clone. The chain couples TRBV7-9 to TRBJ2-1; 9 positions agree with TRBD2. The CDR3 is 18 residues long. The germline V gene encodes CDR1 SEHNR and CDR2 FQNEAQ (reference sequence). V lost 1 base and J lost 4; bases outside the gene matches: 11. The CDR3 DNA follows: TGTGCCAGCAGCTTAGGGACCGTCGCACTAGCGGGTTACAATGAGCAGTTCTTC. It encodes CASSLGTVALAGYNEQFF. Based on the CDR3 plus reference TRBV7-9 and TRBJ2-1, the full variable domain is DTGVSQNPRHKITKRGQNVTFRCDPISEHNRLYWYRQTLGQGPEFLTYFQNEAQLEKSRLLSDRFSAERPKGSFSTLEIQRTEQGDSAMYLCASSLGTVALAGYNEQFFGPGTRLTVL.

The chain employs TRBV5-1 and TRBJ2-2; D is possibly TRBD1 (6 bases). The germline V gene encodes CDR1 SGHRS and CDR2 YFSETQ. The CDR3 spans 15 residues. V was clipped by 4 bases and J by 2 bases, with 12 bases between them. CDR3 sequence: CASSIDRRNTGELFF. In DNA, the CDR3 is TGCGCCAGCAGCATCGACAGGAGAAACACCGGGGAGCTGTTTTTT. The full variable domain, in which reference TRBV5-1 and TRBJ2-2 provide the parts outside the CDR3, is KAGVTQTPRYLIKTRGQQVTLSCSPISGHRSVSWYQQTPGQGLQFLFEYFSETQRNKGNFPGRFSGRQFSNSRSEMNVSTLELGDSALYLCASSIDRRNTGELFFGEGSRLTVL.

This clone was seen at least ten times. Different DNA sequences within this sample yield the same CDR3. This chain joins TRBV5-1 and TRBJ1-6; D remains unclear. CDR1 and CDR2 (germline): SGHRS, YFSETQ. The CDR3 length is 13 residues. Trimming cost V 0 bases and J 8 bases, with 6 bases left between them. CDR3: CASSLDSYSPLHF. CDR3 in DNA: TGCGCCAGCAGCTTGGACAGCTATTCACCCCTCCACTTT.

This chain links TRBV7-2 with TRBJ2-3, with 10 bases that match TRBD2. The junction had 6 bases not matched to a gene; V was cut back by 7 bases and J by 2 bases. The CDR3 totals 15 residues. Germline CDR1 SGHTA, CDR2 FQGNSA. CDR3 bases: TGTGCCAGCAAACCTAGCGGGGGATCCACAGATACGCAGTATTTT. Amino acid sequence: CASKPSGGSTDTQYF.

The rearrangement links TRBV11-3 to TRBJ2-2; 9 positions match TRBD1. The V and J ends lost 5 bases and 3 bases, in that order; junction bases with no gene match: 4. CDR3 length: 15 residues. Germline V gives CDR1 SGHNT, CDR2 YENEEA. The CDR3 protein is CASSEGQGYTGELFF. CDR3 in DNA: TGTGCCAGCAGCGAGGGACAGGGATACACCGGGGAGCTGTTTTTT.

This clone was detected a few times. The gene calls are TRBV9 and TRBJ1-1, with no clear D. The CDR3 loop spans 13 amino acids. Germline CDR1 is SGDLS and CDR2 is YYNGEE. The V end was cut by 0 bases, the J end by 1 base, with 4 bases between. The CDR3 region has the DNA TGTGCCAGCAGCGTAGTATGGAACACTGAAGCTTTCTTT. Its translation: CASSVVWNTEAFF.

V usage is TRBV2 and J usage is TRBJ1-5; the match to TRBD1 covers 7 bases. The trim removed 5 bases at V and 5 bases at J, leaving 6 bases unmatched. The CDR3 sequence is 14 residues long. The germline V gene has CDR1 SNHLY and CDR2 FYNNEI. Here the CDR3 DNA reads TGTGCCAGCAGTTTTGACAGGGCCTATCAGCCCCAGCATTTT. It encodes CASSFDRAYQPQHF.

This rearrangement joins TRBV5-1 to TRBJ2-1; possible D gene TRBD1, 6 bases. The CDR3 has 15 residues. V lost 2 bases to trimming and J lost 0 bases, with 9 bases between them. The germline CDR1 and CDR2 sequences are SGHRS and YFSETQ. The CDR3 DNA reads as TGCGCCAGCAGCTTAGGACAGAGCTCCTACAATGAGCAGTTCTTC. Protein sequence: CASSLGQSSYNEQFF.

The chain carries TRBV2 and TRBJ1-2, with no clear D. V was trimmed by 0 bases and J by 6 bases, leaving 11 bases between them. Germline CDR1 SNHLY, CDR2 FYNNEI. The CDR3 is made up of 14 amino acids. The CDR3 coding sequence is TGTGCCAGCAGTGAAGCGCGGGGTTTGGATGGCTACACCTTC. Its protein product is CASSEARGLDGYTF.

The rearrangement uses TRBV5-4 and TRBJ1-1; D remains unclear. Trimming shortened V by 4 bases and J by 6 bases, and 7 bases separated the two germline ends. CDR1 is SGHNT and CDR2 is YYREEE in the germline V gene (reference sequence). CDR3 length equals 11 residues. The chain's CDR3 is CASSLEAEAFF. CDR3 coding DNA: TGTGCCAGCAGCCTAGAGGCTGAAGCTTTCTTT. Complete variable domain (other parts from reference TRBV5-4 and TRBJ1-1): ETGVTQSPTHLIKTRGQQVTLRCSSQSGHNTVSWYQQALGQGPQFIFQYYREEENGRGNFPPRFSGLQFPNYSSELNVNALELDDSALYLCASSLEAEAFFGQGTRLTVV.

The rearrangement links TRBV4-3 to TRBJ1-6; D call uncertain. The CDR3 loop spans 16 amino acids. V was shortened by 0 bases and J by 10 bases, with 16 bases between the two germline ends. Germline CDR1 reads LGHNA; CDR2 reads YSLEER. CDR3 coding DNA: TGCGCCAGCAGCCAAGAGAGATACCCCGCGAGATCACCCCTCCACTTT. It codes for CASSQERYPARSPLHF.

The CDR3 here is CASSTTGGRESYNSPLHF. CDR3 DNA sequence: TGTGCCAGCAGCACGACAGGGGGAAGGGAGTCCTATAATTCACCCCTCCACTTT. The V call is TRBV5-5, the J call TRBJ1-6; 9 bases fit TRBD1. After removal of 4 bases from V and 1 base from J, the junction contained 9 bases not matched to a gene. CDR1 and CDR2 from the germline V gene are SGHKS and YYEKEE (reference sequence). The CDR3 sequence is 18 residues long.

V usage is TRBV7-6 and J usage is TRBJ2-5, with TRBD1 matching 10 bases. V gave up 1 base and J gave up 2 bases; unmatched junction bases: 4. The germline CDR1 and CDR2 sequences are SGHVS and FNYEAQ. The CDR3 runs to 16 residues. The CDR3 reads CASSLVAGQGQETQYF. CDR3 DNA: TGTGCCAGCAGCTTAGTGGCGGGACAGGGGCAAGAGACCCAGTACTTC.

This sequence joins TRBV9 and TRBJ1-6; possible D gene TRBD1, 6 bases. This CDR3 has 15 amino acids. Germline V CDR1 and CDR2: SGDLS, YYNGEE. The germline V and J ends were trimmed by 3 bases and 7 bases, with 14 bases remaining between them. The CDR3 protein is CASSAGATGNSPLHF. CDR3 bases: TGTGCCAGCAGCGCCGGGGCCACAGGGAATTCACCCCTCCACTTT.

The gene calls are TRBV9 and TRBJ2-3; 7 nucleotides align to TRBD2. Trimming cost V 4 bases and J 0 bases; bases outside gene matches: 14. Germline CDR1 SGDLS, CDR2 YYNGEE. This CDR3 has 18 amino acids. Here the CDR3 reads CASSPSAGEVYSTDTQYF. CDR3 nucleotides: TGTGCCAGCAGCCCCTCTGCGGGGGAGGTTTATAGCACAGATACGCAGTATTTT. Together with reference TRBV9 and TRBJ2-3, the CDR3 gives the full variable domain: DSGVTQTPKHLITATGQRVTLRCSPRSGDLSVYWYQQSLDQGLQFLIQYYNGEERAKGNILERFSAQQFPDLHSELNLSSLELGDSALYFCASSPSAGEVYSTDTQYFGPGTRLTVL.

The chain has TRBV10-3 and TRBJ2-3; 12 bases align to TRBD1. Losses at the gene ends were 6 bases for V and 2 bases for J; bases not matched to a gene: 3. This CDR3 comprises 15 residues. Germline CDR1 and CDR2: ENHRY and SYGVKD. CDR3 sequence (DNA): TGTGCCATCAGGCCGGGACAGGGGGCCACAGATACGCAGTATTTT. It is translated as CAIRPGQGATDTQYF.

The CDR3 sequence is CASSGRETSASNQPQHF. CDR3 nucleotides: TGTGCCAGCAGTGGACGGGAAACATCCGCTAGCAATCAGCCCCAGCATTTT. The gene calls are TRBV6-1 and TRBJ1-5; D gene ambiguous. V shed 4 bases and J shed 0 bases, with 16 bases lying between them. CDR1 and CDR2 (germline): MNHNS, SASEGT. The CDR3 covers 17 residues.

The J gene is TRBJ2-2, the V gene TRBV18, with 12 positions matching TRBD2. J lost 1 base, V lost 3 bases, and 0 bases had no gene match. The CDR3 covers 16 residues. CDR1 KGHSH and CDR2 LQKENI come from the germline V gene. The CDR3 here is CASSPTSGGNTGELFF. Here the CDR3 DNA reads TGTGCCAGCTCACCGACTAGCGGGGGGAACACCGGGGAGCTGTTTTTT.

V is TRBV4-3 and J is TRBJ1-6; maybe TRBD1 (5 bases). Trimming pared 3 bases from V and 8 bases from J, leaving 23 bases between. CDR1 and CDR2 (germline): LGHNA, YSLEER. This CDR3 has 18 residues. Here the CDR3 reads CASSQDITRQFKDSPLHF. As DNA, the CDR3 is TGCGCCAGCAGCCAGGATATCACAAGACAGTTCAAGGATTCACCCCTCCACTTT.

V gene TRBV5-6 combines with J gene TRBJ1-6; D gene ambiguous. In germline, CDR1 is SGHDT, CDR2 YYEEEE. The CDR3 extends over 16 amino acids. The V and J ends lost 3 bases and 0 bases respectively, with 10 bases between them. CDR3 in amino acids: CASSSPDSSYNSPLHF. The CDR3, as DNA: TGTGCCAGCAGCTCGCCCGATAGCTCCTATAATTCACCCCTCCACTTT.

This clone occurred a few times. The rearrangement joins TRBV19 to TRBJ1-2; 8 positions agree with TRBD1. Germline V gene sequence: CDR1 LNHDA, CDR2 SQIVND (reference sequence). The CDR3 has 15 amino acids. Unmatched junction bases numbered 5, after V lost 4 bases and J lost 1 base. In DNA form, the CDR3 reads TGTGCCAGTAGTACACGGGACAGGATTAACTATGGCTACACCTTC. Encoded protein: CASSTRDRINYGYTF. Using reference TRBV19 and TRBJ1-2 for the parts outside the CDR3, the full variable domain is DGGITQSPKYLFRKEGQNVTLSCEQNLNHDAMYWYRQDPGQGLRLIYYSQIVNDFQKGDIAEGYSVSREKKESFPLTVTSAQKNPTAFYLCASSTRDRINYGYTFGSGTRLTVV.